The clone carrying this TCR beta chain occurred once. Its antigen is currently unknown. This specimen belongs to a study of STAT5B mutations in CD4+ large granular lymphocyte leukemia. At the level of the study: Among healthy controls, a particular HLA allele went with more CDR3 'QG' motifs.

Produced via immunoSEQ multiplex PCR; TCRdb's table is partial and in-frame only. The sample includes fewer than 50,000 clones, roughly 80% of them seen just once. The CDR3 is 16 amino acids. Germline trimming cut 4 bases from V and 0 bases from J; bases unmatched to any gene: 11. Germline CDR1 reads GTSNPN; CDR2 reads SVGIG (reference sequence). Overall study findings and caveats: Higher CD4+ than CD8+ T-LGLL clonality might reflect small sample size.

The sequencing sample was made of CD4+ T cells from blood buffy coats. The clonotype was recovered from a human donor in good health. V is TRBV30 and J is TRBJ1-1, with TRBD1 identical over 7 bases. DNA for the CDR3: TGTGCCTGGATGGGTTTAAGGGGGCTGGTGAACACTGAAGCTTTCTTT. Its translation is CAWMGLRGLVNTEAFF.